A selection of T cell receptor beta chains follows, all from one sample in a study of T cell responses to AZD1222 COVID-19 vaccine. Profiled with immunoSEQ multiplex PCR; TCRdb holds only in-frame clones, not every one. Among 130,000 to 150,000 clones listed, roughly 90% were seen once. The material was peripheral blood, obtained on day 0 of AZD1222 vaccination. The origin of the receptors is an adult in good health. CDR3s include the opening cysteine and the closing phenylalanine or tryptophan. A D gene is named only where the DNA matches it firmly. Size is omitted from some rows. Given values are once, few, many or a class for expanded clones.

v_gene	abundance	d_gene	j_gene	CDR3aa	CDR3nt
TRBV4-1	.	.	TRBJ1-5	CASSPRPGQPQHF	TGCGCCAGCAGCCCCCGCCCCGGTCAGCCCCAGCATTTT
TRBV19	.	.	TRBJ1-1	CASSSERGSDTEAFF	TGTGCCAGTAGTTCCGAGAGGGGCTCGGACACTGAAGCTTTCTTT
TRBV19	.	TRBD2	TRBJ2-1	CASTLLSLAGGIPYNEQFF	TGTGCCAGTACCCTACTTTCACTAGCGGGAGGAATCCCCTACAATGAGCAGTTCTTC
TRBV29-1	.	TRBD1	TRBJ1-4	CSVTTGAPYEKLFF	TGCAGCGTTACGACAGGGGCGCCCTATGAAAAACTGTTTTTT
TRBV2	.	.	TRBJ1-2	CASSLTTGRYGYTF	TGTGCCAGCTCCCTCACGACTGGAAGGTATGGCTACACCTTC
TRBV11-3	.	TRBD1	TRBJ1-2	CASSRTTGRKGYTF	TGTGCCAGCAGCCGAACGACAGGGCGAAAAGGCTACACCTTC
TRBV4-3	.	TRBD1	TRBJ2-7	CASSQDATGASEQYF	TGCGCCAGCAGCCAAGACGCGACAGGGGCCTCCGAGCAGTACTTC
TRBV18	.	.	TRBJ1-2	CASSPGQNYGYTF	TGTGCCAGCTCACCGGGGCAGAACTATGGCTACACCTTC
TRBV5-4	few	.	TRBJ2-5	CASSQGETQYF	TGTGCCAGCAGCCAAGGCGAGACCCAGTACTTC
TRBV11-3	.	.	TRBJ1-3	CASSLVSGNTIYF	TGTGCCAGCAGCTTAGTCTCTGGAAACACCATATATTTT
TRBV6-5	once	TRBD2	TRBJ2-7	CASSSKAGGPYEQYF	TGTGCCAGCAGTTCCAAGGCGGGAGGGCCGTACGAGCAGTACTTC
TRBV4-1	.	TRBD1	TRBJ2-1	CASSLKGQGHEQFF	TGCGCCAGCAGCCTCAAGGGACAGGGTCATGAGCAGTTCTTC
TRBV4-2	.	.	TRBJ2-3	CASSQVKDTQYF	TGTGCCAGCAGCCAAGTAAAAGATACGCAGTATTTT
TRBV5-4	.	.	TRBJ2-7	CASSLEGGRYEQYF	TGTGCCAGCAGCTTGGAAGGGGGGCGCTACGAGCAGTACTTC
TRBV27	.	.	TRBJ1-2	CASSFVRGYGYTF	TGTGCCAGCAGTTTTGTCAGGGGCTATGGCTACACCTTC
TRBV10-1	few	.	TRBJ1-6	CASSATQRAPLHF	TGCGCCAGCAGCGCGACCCAGAGGGCACCCCTCCACTTT
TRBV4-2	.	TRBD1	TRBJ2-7	CASSQDPGQRPQF	TGTGCCAGCAGCCAAGACCCGGGACAGCGACCCCAGTTC
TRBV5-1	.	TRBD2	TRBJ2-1	CASTTPGLAGLGQFF	TGCGCCAGCACCACCCCGGGACTAGCGGGCCTAGGGCAGTTCTTC
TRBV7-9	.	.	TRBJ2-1	CASSKPGLSSYNEQFF	TGTGCCAGCAGCAAACCGGGACTTTCCTCCTACAATGAGCAGTTCTTC
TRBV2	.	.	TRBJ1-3	CASAPGGSSGNTIYF	TGTGCCAGCGCCCCGGGGGGGTCCTCTGGAAACACCATATATTTT
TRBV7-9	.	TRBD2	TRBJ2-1	CASSPPGLAINEQFF	TGTGCCAGCAGCCCCCCGGGACTAGCGATCAATGAGCAGTTCTTC
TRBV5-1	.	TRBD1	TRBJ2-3	CASSLVDRDTDTQYF	TGCGCCAGCAGCTTGGTAGACAGGGACACAGATACGCAGTATTTT
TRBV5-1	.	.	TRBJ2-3	CASSLVGADTQYF	TGCGCCAGCAGCTTGGTAGGGGCAGATACGCAGTATTTT
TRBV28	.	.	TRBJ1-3	CASTPQGSSGNTIYF	TGTGCCAGCACACCACAGGGATCCTCTGGAAACACCATATATTTT
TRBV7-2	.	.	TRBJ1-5	CASSLKYSNQPQHF	TGTGCCAGCAGCTTAAAGTATAGCAATCAGCCCCAGCATTTT
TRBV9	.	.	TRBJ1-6	CASSVGQSPLHF	TGTGCCAGCAGCGTAGGTCAATCACCCCTCCACTTT
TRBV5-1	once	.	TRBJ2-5	CASSLEGRDLGGTQYF	TGCGCCAGCAGCTTGGAAGGTCGCGACCTCGGCGGGACCCAGTACTTC
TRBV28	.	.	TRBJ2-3	CASSSGTVSSDTQYF	TGTGCCAGCAGCTCAGGGACGGTTAGCAGCGATACGCAGTATTTT
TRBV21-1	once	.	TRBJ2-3	CACIQTSGGTDTQYF	TGTGCCTGCATCCAGACTAGCGGGGGCACAGATACGCAGTATTTT
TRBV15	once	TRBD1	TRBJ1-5	CATSRGQGFDSNQPQHF	TGTGCCACCAGCAGAGGACAGGGGTTCGATAGCAATCAGCCCCAGCATTTT
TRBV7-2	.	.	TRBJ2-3	CASSQGPLTQYF	TGTGCCAGCAGCCAAGGGCCTCTGACGCAGTATTTT
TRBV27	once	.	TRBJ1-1	CATKKTVMNTEAFF	TGTGCCACCAAGAAGACAGTCATGAACACTGAAGCTTTCTTT
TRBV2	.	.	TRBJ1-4	CASSDSLVEKLFF	TGTGCCAGCAGTGACAGCCTAGTCGAAAAACTGTTTTTT
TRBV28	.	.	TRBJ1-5	CASSPQTGEQPQHF	TGTGCCAGCAGTCCCCAGACAGGTGAGCAGCCCCAGCATTTT
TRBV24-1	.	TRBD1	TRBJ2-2	CATSGTAGAGELFF	TGTGCCACCAGCGGGACAGCTGGGGCCGGGGAGCTGTTTTTT
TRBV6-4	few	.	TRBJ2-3	CASTRDTQYF	TGTGCCAGCACGAGAGATACGCAGTATTTT
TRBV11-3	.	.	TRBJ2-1	CASSPRRSEQFF	TGTGCCAGCAGCCCCCGAAGGAGCGAGCAGTTCTTC
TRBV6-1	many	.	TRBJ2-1	CASSEYLSYNEQFF	TGTGCCAGCAGTGAATACCTGTCCTACAATGAGCAGTTCTTC
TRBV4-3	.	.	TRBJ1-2	CASSQAISGVDGYTF	TGCGCCAGCAGCCAAGCGATAAGTGGGGTCGATGGCTACACCTTC
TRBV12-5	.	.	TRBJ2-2	CASGNAPGGGELFF	TGTGCTAGTGGAAATGCCCCTGGGGGCGGGGAGCTGTTTTTT
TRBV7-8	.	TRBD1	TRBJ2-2	CASSPFSRGPGGELFF	TGTGCCAGCAGTCCTTTTAGCAGGGGGCCCGGCGGGGAGCTGTTTTTT
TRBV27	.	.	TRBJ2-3	CASSLEAARDTQYF	TGTGCCAGCAGTTTAGAGGCCGCCCGGGATACGCAGTATTTT
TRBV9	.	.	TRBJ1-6	CASSVDHVSPLHF	TGTGCCAGCAGCGTAGACCACGTTTCACCCCTCCACTTT
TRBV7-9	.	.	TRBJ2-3	CASSSAGWGDTQYF	TGTGCCAGCAGCTCAGCGGGTTGGGGAGATACGCAGTATTTT
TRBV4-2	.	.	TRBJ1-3	CASSRLGLVSGNTIYF	TGTGCCAGCAGTCGACTTGGACTTGTCTCTGGAAACACCATATATTTT
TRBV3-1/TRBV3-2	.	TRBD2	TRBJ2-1	CASSPGLAGGNNEQFF	TGTGCCAGCAGCCCAGGACTAGCGGGGGGGAACAATGAGCAGTTCTTC
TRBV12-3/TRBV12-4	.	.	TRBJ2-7	CASSRHRGGEQYF	TGTGCCAGCAGCCGTCATAGGGGGGGCGAGCAGTACTTC